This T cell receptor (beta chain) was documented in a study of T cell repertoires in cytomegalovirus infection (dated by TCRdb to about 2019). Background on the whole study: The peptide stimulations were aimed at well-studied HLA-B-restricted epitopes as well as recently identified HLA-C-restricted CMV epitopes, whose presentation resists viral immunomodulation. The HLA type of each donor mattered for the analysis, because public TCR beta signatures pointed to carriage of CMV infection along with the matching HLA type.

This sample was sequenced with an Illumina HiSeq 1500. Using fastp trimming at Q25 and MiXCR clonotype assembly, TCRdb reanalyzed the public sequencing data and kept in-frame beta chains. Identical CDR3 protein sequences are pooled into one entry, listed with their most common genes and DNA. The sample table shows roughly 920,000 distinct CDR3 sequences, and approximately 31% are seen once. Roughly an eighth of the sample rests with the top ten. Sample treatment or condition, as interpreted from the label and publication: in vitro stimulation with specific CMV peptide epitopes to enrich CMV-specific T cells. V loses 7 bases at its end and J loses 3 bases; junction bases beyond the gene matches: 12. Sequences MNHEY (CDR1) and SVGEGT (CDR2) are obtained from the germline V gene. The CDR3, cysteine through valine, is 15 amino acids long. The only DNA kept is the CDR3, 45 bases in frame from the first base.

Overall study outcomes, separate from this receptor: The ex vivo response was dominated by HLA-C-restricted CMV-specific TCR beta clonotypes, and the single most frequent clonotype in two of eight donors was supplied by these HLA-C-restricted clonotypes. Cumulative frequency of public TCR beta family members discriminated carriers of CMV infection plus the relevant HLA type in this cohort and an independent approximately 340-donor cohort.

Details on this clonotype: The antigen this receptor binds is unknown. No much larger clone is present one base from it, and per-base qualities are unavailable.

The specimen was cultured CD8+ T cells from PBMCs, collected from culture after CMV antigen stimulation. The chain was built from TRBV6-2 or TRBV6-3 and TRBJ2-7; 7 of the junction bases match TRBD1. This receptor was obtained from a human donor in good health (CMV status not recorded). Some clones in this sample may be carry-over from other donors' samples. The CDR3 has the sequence CASTSPGTAVYEQYV. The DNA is TGTGCCAGCACCTCCCCGGGGACAGCCGTCTACGAGCAGTACGTC.